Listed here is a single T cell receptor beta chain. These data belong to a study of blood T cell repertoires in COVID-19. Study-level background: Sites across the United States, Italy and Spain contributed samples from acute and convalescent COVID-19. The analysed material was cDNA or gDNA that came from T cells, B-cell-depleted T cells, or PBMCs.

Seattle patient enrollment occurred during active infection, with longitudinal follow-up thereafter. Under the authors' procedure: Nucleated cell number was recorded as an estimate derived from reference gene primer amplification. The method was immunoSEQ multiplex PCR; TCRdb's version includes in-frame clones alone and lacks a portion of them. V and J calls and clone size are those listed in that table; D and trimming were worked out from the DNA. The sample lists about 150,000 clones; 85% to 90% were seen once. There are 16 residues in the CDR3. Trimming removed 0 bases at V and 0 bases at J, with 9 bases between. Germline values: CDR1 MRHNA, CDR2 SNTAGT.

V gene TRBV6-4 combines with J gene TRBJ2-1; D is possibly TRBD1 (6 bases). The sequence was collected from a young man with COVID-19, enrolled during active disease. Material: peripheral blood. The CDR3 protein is CASSDSGARSYNEQFF. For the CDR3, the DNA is TGTGCCAGCAGTGACTCGGGGGCGCGCTCCTACAATGAGCAGTTCTTC.